This T cell receptor beta chain was captured in a study of Tregs in tolerant kidney transplant recipients. About this clone itself: Its antigen is not known.

Study outcomes and limitations: Tregs expanded with activated donor B cells seemed most donor-specific. Biological reproducibility was not directly addressed, but technical replication error appeared minimal. The small number of patients limits these findings pending further validation.

Unstimulated Tregs (CD4+CD25+CD127-) and CD4+CD25- non-Tregs were sorted from PBMCs. Some clones are missing from TCRdb's copy, which holds only in-frame ones; the method was immunoSEQ multiplex PCR. The sample has about 240,000 clones; approximately 83% are singletons. This receptor was identified in a human donor in good health. The sequenced material came from CD4+ T cells from blood.

CDR3 sequence reads: CASSPLGGSHEQYF. The CDR3 DNA sequence: TGTGCCAGCAGCCCCCTGGGCGGGAGCCACGAGCAGTACTTC. The chain is built from TRBV9 and TRBJ2-7; 7 bases line up with TRBD2. The V segment lost 4 bases and the J segment 5 bases; nucleotides outside the gene matches: 9. Germline CDR1 reads SGDLS; CDR2 reads YYNGEE. The CDR3 extends over 14 amino acids.